This T cell receptor (beta chain) came from a study of blood T cells in healthy people across ages (dated by TCRdb to between 2014 and 2017). For the wider study: In model experiments, template switching captured roughly one uniquely barcoded TCR beta cDNA molecule for every two T cells. The donors were divided into four age groups: young (average around 17 years), middle-aged (around 41), aged (about 56) and long-lived (82). Two additional independent replicas of 1 million unique cDNA reads from the same blood draw were analyzed for two donors (one aged 18 to 30 and one aged 80 or older). Using deep sequencing normalized with unique cDNA molecular identifiers, the study measured how TCR beta repertoire diversity changes with age. To avoid experimental bias, donors of different ages were spread randomly across the sequencing lanes. What the work shows at the level of the full study, not this receptor alone: Estimates of total diversity based on one million sequenced T cells were regarded as lower bounds and as underestimates. As age increased, observed TCR beta diversity per million T cells dropped in a roughly linear way, and a significant reduction was already evident by age 40. Compared with the aged group, the long-lived group had more naive CD4+ T cells, fewer expanded clones and increased TCR diversity, suggesting age selection. Observed TCR beta diversity correlated strongly with the percentage of naive T cells measured by flow cytometry. Because profiling used bulk unsorted PBMCs, naive and antigen-experienced compartments could not be compared conclusively. Donor CMV infection status was unknown, potentially confounding age-related changes in expanded clonotypes.

This clonotype was detected a few times. No cognate antigen has been identified for it. No per-base quality is available; no much larger clone lies one base away. The library came from 5' RACE. A second about 7 to 11 cycle PCR used a sample-barcoded 5' primer and a J-beta primer mix. Each TCR beta cDNA molecule received a unique molecular identifier from a template-switch 5' adaptor carrying 12 random nucleotides. Each sample yielded at least 2.5 million CDR3-containing paired-end reads. First-strand cDNA was synthesized from all RNA with the Mint cDNA synthesis kit, primed by a TRBC-specific oligonucleotide. After uracil-DNA glycosylase treatment, a first 18-cycle PCR used universal primers M1SS and BC2_uni_R on all cDNA. The original methods were these. For normalization, 1 million high-quality reads were randomly selected from each sample, with every read carrying a distinct molecular identifier. Instead of being binned into consensus sequences, reads with shared molecular identifiers were discarded. MiTCR, run with a Q25 quality threshold and the strictest error-elimination algorithm, handled CDR3 identification, clonotype clustering and error correction. A nonparametric unseen species model using Euler transformation provided a lower-bound estimate of total TCR beta diversity. TCRdb itself trimmed the public reads at Q25 with fastp, ran MiXCR and retained productive beta chains. Every distinct CDR3 protein forms one entry, paired with its most common genes and DNA. TCRdb's processing, not the authors', yielded these V and J calls. Counted in this sample were fewer than 2 million distinct CDR3 sequences; roughly two fifths of them appeared once. In total, the top ten clones hold roughly 23% of the sample.

The approximately 40 donors, aged about 6 to 90 years, were systemically healthy Caucasian individuals from Russia. Each donor gave 8.5 to 10 milliliters of peripheral blood, collected into EDTA-treated Vacutainer tubes. Ficoll-Paque density-gradient centrifugation was used to isolate PBMCs, with at least 6 million per sample. Total RNA, at least 5.5 micrograms per sample, was extracted from PBMCs with Trizol reagent. For every donor, flow cytometry on a PBMC aliquot measured the percentage of naive CD45RAhigh/CD27high T cells. Taken from the germline V gene, the CDR1 and CDR2 loops are LGHNA and YSLEER. There are 17 amino acids in the CDR3, from cysteine to phenylalanine inclusive. Only the CDR3 portion is preserved as DNA: 51 bases, with reading frame beginning at the first base. Trimming leaves V shorter by 1 base and J shorter by 6 bases, with the junction holding 14 bases beyond the gene matches.

The chain is assembled from TRBV4-3 and TRBJ1-2, with 7 central nucleotides matching TRBD1. This receptor was identified in a human donor in good health. Material: blood. The CDR3 sequence is CASSQADRARGRHGYTF. The bases read TGCGCCAGCAGCCAAGCGGATAGGGCCAGGGGGAGGCATGGCTACACCTTC.